The clone carrying this T cell receptor beta chain was found a few times. Its antigen is still unknown. TCRdb itself ran the RT-PCR reads through MiXCR, one entry per CDR3 protein. Here the sample spans 560,000 or so distinct CDR3 sequences, 6.5% to 8% being singletons. This sample was included in a study of response to subunit inactivated influenza vaccine. General study results and limits: Each seasonal influenza vaccination, the authors suggested, recruits few new T cells.

With 5 bases clipped from V and 7 bases from J, the junction kept 7 bases outside the gene matches. Germline assignment: CDR1 MNHNS and CDR2 SASEGT. The CDR3 has 15 amino acids. This receptor was taken from a man aged 45 to 75 who received an inactivated influenza vaccine. This chain links TRBV6-1 with TRBJ2-2; 10 bases line up with TRBD1. The sample here was PBMCs from blood, taken around 25 months after vaccination. As DNA, the CDR3 is TGTGCCAGCAGTACCCGGGACAGGGGTATCGGGGAGCTGTTTTTT. Protein sequence: CASSTRDRGIGELFF.